This T cell receptor (beta chain) comes out of a study of CD8 T cells in ankylosing spondylitis. Study-level points and caveats: Matched ankylosing spondylitis synovial fluid reportedly showed significant enrichment of disease-linked clones. Earlier work had already found some motif variants in reactive arthritis synovial fluid and blood.

With V trimmed by 6 bases and J by 4 bases, 7 bases remained unmatched. This CDR3 has 16 amino acids. Germline lookup yields CDR1 MNHEY and CDR2 SMNVEV (reference sequence). This clonotype has at least ten counts. Antigen specificity is unknown. Each CDR3 protein is one row after TCRdb ran MiXCR on the 5' RACE reads. The table records approximately 200,000 distinct CDR3 sequences, approximately 13% of them present only once. V gene TRBV27 combines with J gene TRBJ2-2; TRBD1 agrees at 11 bases. Sequenced sample: blood, either unsorted or a sorted T cell fraction (not recorded which). The receptor's source is a female donor with ankylosing spondylitis or in good health (not recorded which). The CDR3 sequence is CASSEWDRGVTGELFF. The CDR3 nucleotides read TGTGCCAGCAGCGAGTGGGACAGGGGGGTCACCGGGGAGCTGTTTTTT.